This record concerns one T cell receptor beta chain sequence. The sample belongs to a study of blood T cell repertoires in COVID-19. The CDR3 runs to 15 residues. CDR1 and CDR2 from the germline V gene are LGHNA and YSLEER. The V end lost 1 base, the J end lost 0 bases, and 9 bases lay between the germline ends. Assay used: immunoSEQ multiplex PCR; TCRdb lists only in-frame clones, some missing. The sample includes 130,000 to 150,000 clones, 84% of them seen just once. This TCR was sampled from a human donor in a cohort sampled during active COVID-19. The specimen was peripheral blood. V usage is TRBV4-3 and J usage is TRBJ1-2; D not certain. CDR3 DNA sequence: TGCGCCAGCAGCCAAGGGGGAGCTTCTAACTATGGCTACACCTTC. Residues: CASSQGGASNYGYTF.